This T cell receptor beta chain came from a study of T cells in Graves' hyperthyroidism and ophthalmopathy. CDR1 is LNHDA and CDR2 is SQIVND in the germline V gene (reference sequence). CDR3 length: 16 residues. V dropped 3 bases and J dropped 5; count of bases not matched to a gene: 8. TCR beta CDR3 sequences were amplified from RNA transcripts. When the TCR CDR3 underwent first-round RT-PCR, the HTBI primer set was used. TCRdb independently ran MiXCR on the multiplex PCR reads; one entry per CDR3 protein. This sample carries 550,000 to 600,000 distinct CDR3 sequences, around 46% of them seen once, and the ten largest clones take around 17%.

The source is an adult woman with Graves' disease, either hyperthyroidism or ophthalmopathy (not recorded which). The rearrangement links TRBV19 to TRBJ2-1, with 9 bases that match TRBD1. Input material: peripheral blood or thyroid tissue (not recorded which). The DNA for the CDR3 is TGTGCCAGTAGTATCGACCGGGGACAGGGAAACAATGAGCAGTTCTTC. Translation gives CASSIDRGQGNNEQFF.